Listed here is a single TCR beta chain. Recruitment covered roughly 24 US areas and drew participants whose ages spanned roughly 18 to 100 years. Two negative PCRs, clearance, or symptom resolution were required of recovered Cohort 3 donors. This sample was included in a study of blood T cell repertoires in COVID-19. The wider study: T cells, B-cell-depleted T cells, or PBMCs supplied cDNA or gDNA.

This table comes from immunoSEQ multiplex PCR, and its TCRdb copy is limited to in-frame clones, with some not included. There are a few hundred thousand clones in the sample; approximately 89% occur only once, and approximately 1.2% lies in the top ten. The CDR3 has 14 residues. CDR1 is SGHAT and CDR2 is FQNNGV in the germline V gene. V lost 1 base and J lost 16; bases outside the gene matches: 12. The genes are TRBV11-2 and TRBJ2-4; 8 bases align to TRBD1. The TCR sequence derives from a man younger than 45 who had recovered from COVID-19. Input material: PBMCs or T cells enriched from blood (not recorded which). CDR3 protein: CASSLGTSTGAPYF. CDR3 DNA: TGTGCCAGCAGCTTAGGAACCTCGACAGGGGCGCCCTACTTC.